The sequence of this TCR beta chain was determined in a study of blood T cell repertoires in COVID-19. Study at large: Samples came from the United States, Italy and Spain, spanning acute and convalescent COVID-19. Nucleic acid was either cDNA or gDNA, and it came from T cells, B-cell-depleted T cells, or PBMCs.

Original analysis: By means of reference gene primer amplification, nucleated cell counts were estimated. Profiled with immunoSEQ multiplex PCR; TCRdb holds only in-frame clones, not every one. The V and J calls and clone size are taken from that table; D and trimming were inferred from the DNA. The data show under 500,000 clones, with roughly 91% seen just once and around 4.4% held by the top ten. Sequencing was carried out using peripheral blood. The clonotype comes from a woman in her 30s with acute or convalescent COVID-19.

The CDR3 protein is CASSYEVARYYEQYF. The CDR3 DNA is TGTGCCAGCAGTTACGAAGTCGCACGGTACTACGAGCAGTACTTC. This chain connects TRBV6-2 or TRBV6-3 to TRBJ2-7; no definite D call. The CDR3 extends over 15 amino acids. Per germline, CDR1 MNHEY and CDR2 SVGEGT. V was cut by 2 bases and J by 3 bases, with 14 bases left in between.